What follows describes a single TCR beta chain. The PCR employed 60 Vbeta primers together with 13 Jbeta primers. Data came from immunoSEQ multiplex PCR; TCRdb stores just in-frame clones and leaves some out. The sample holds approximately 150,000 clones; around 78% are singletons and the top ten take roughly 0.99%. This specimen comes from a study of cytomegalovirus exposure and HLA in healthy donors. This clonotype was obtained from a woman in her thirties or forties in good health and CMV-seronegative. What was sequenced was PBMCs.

For the CDR3, the DNA is TGTGCCAGCAGACTACAGGGGGCGAAAGACGAGCAGTACTTC. Protein sequence: CASRLQGAKDEQYF. The chain joins TRBV27 to TRBJ2-7; 9 bases line up with TRBD1. The CDR3 extends over 14 amino acids. The germline CDR1 and CDR2 sequences are MNHEY and SMNVEV (reference sequence). V trimming: 6 bases; J trimming: 5 bases; junction bases outside the gene matches: 8.